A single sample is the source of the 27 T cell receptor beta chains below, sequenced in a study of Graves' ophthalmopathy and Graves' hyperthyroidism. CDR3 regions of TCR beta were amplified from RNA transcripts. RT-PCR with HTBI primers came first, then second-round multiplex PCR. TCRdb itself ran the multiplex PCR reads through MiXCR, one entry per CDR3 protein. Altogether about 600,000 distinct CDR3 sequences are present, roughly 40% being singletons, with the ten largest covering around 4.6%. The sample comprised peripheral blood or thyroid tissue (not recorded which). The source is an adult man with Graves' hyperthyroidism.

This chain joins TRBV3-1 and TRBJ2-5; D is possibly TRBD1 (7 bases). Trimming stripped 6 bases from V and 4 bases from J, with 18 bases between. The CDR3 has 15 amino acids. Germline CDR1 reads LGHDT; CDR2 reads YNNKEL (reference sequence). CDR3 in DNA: TGTGCCAGCAGTTTAAGGGGGCGGGGTGGAGAGACCCAGTACTTC. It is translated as CASSLRGRGGETQYF.

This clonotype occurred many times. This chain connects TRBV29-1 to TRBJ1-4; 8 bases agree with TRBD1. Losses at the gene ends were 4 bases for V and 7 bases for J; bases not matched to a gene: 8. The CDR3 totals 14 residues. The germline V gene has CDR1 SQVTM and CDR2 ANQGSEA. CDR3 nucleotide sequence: TGCAGCGTTGTCCGGACAGGGTTGGGTGAAAAACTGTTTTTT. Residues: CSVVRTGLGEKLFF.

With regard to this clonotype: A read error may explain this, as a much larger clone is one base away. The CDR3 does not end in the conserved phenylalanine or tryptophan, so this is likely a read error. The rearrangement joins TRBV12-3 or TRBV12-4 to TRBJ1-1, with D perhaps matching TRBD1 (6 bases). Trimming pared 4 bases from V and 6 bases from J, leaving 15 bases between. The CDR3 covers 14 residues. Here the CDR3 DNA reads TGTGCCAGCAGTTGGTCCGGGGGGCAGGCTGAAGCTTTCCTT. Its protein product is CASSWSGGQAEAFL.

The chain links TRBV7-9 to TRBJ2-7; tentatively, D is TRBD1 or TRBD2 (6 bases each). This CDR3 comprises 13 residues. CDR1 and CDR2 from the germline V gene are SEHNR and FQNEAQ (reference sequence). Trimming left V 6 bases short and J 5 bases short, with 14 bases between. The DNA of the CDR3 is TGTGCCAGCAGTTACTCGAGGGGGGACGAGCAGTACTTC. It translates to CASSYSRGDEQYF.

The CDR3 is CASSNRGWTEAFF. CDR3 bases: TGTGCCAGCAGCAACAGGGGATGGACTGAAGCTTTCTTT. This chain connects TRBV7-9 to TRBJ1-1, with 7 nucleotides matching TRBD1. Unmatched junction bases numbered 5, after V lost 5 bases and J lost 5 bases. Germline assignment: CDR1 SEHNR and CDR2 FQNEAQ (reference sequence). This CDR3 has 13 residues.

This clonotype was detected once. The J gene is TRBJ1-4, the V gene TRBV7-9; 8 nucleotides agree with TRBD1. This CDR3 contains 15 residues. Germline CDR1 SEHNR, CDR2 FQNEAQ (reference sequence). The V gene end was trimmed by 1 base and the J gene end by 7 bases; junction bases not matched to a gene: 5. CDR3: CASSLGGQGTEKLFF. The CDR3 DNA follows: TGTGCCAGCAGCTTAGGCGGACAGGGCACTGAAAAACTGTTTTTT.

The CDR3 nucleotides read TGTGCCAGCGGCCTCACAGATACGCAGTATTTT. This translates into CASGLTDTQYF. The rearrangement links TRBV7-9 to TRBJ1-3, with D hard to call. The tail of the sequence fits TRBJ2-3 better, so the J call may be wrong. The CDR3 consists of 11 residues. Looked up from germline, CDR1 is SEHNR and CDR2 is FQNEAQ (reference sequence).

The CDR3 loop reads CASSPRQRMYSNQPQHF. In nucleotides, the CDR3 is TGTGCCAGCAGCCCACGACAGAGAATGTATAGCAATCAGCCCCAGCATTTT. V is TRBV5-4 and J is TRBJ1-5, with a tentative D call TRBD1 (5 bases). V lost 4 bases, J lost 0 bases, and 17 bases lay in between. From germline, CDR1 is SGHNT and CDR2 YYREEE (reference sequence). The CDR3 has 17 residues.

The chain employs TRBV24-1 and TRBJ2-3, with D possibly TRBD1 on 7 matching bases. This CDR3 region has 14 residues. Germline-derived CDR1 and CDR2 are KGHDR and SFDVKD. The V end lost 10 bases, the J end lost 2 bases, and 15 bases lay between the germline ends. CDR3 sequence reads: CATGAGQNTDTQYF. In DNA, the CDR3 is TGTGCCACAGGGGCGGGACAGAACACAGATACGCAGTATTTT.

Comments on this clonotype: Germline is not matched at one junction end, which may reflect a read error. The CDR3, as DNA: TGTGCCAGCAGCAAACCGGACAGGGACGCGAACACCGGGGAGCTGTTTTTT. This gives the protein CASSKPDRDANTGELFF. This chain connects TRBV5-1 to TRBJ2-2; TRBD1 agrees at 8 bases. Germline CDR1 SGHRS, CDR2 YFSETQ. The CDR3 runs 17 residues.

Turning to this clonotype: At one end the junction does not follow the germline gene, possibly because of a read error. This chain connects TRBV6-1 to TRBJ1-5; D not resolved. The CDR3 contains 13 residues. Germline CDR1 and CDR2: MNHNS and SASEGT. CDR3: CASSDSSNQPLHF. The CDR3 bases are TGTGCCAGCAGTGATAGCTCCAATCAGCCCCTGCATTTT.

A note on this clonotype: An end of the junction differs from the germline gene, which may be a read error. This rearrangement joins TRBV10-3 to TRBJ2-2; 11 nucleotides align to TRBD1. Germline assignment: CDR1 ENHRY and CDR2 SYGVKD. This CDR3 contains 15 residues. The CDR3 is CASSTGTGGVGELVF. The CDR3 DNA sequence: TGTGCCAGCAGTACGGGGACAGGGGGTGTCGGGGAGCTGGTTTTT.

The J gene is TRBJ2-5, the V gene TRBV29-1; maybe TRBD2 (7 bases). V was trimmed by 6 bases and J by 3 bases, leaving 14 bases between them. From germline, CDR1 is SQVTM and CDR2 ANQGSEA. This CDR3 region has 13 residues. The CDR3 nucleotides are TGCAGCGTGGGGGGCCTAGCGGAAGAGACCCAGTACTTC. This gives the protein CSVGGLAEETQYF.

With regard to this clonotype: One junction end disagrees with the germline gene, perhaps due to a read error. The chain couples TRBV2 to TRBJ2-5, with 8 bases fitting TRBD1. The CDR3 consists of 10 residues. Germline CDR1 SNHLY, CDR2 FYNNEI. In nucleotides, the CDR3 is TGTGCCAGCAGGGGCAGGGACAGGTTCTTC. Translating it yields CASRGRDRFF.

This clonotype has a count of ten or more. The CDR3: CASSPLSETQYF. As DNA, the CDR3 is TGTGCCAGCAGTCCTCTTTCGGAGACCCAGTACTTC. This sequence joins TRBV7-8 and TRBJ2-5; no clear D gene. Germline lookup yields CDR1 SGHVS and CDR2 FQNEAQ. The CDR3 totals 12 residues. V lost 6 bases, J lost 5 bases, and 10 bases lay in between.

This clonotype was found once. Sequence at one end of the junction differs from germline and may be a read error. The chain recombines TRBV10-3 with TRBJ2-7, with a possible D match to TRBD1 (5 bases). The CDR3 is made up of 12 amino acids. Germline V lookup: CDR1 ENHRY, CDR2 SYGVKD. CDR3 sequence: CAISDSLYEQYF. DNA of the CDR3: TGCGCCATCAGTGACAGCCTTTACGAGCAGTACTTC.

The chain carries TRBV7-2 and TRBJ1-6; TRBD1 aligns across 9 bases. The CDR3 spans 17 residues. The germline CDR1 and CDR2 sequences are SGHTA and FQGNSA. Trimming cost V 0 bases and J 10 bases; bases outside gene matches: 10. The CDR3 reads CASSLAALQGAGSPLHF. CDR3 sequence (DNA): TGTGCCAGCAGCTTAGCGGCACTACAGGGGGCTGGATCACCCCTCCACTTT.

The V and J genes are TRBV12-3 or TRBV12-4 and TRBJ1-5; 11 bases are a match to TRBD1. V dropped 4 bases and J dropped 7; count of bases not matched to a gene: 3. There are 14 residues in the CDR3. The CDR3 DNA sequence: TGTGCCAGCAGTTACGGACAGGGGGCACAGCCCCAGCATTTT. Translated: CASSYGQGAQPQHF.

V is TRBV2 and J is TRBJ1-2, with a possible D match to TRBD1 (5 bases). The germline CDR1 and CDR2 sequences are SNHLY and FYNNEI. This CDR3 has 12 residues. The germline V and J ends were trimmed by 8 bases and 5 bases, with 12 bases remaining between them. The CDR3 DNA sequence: TGTGCCAGCCCCGGGGGGGGGTATGGCTACACCTTC. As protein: CASPGGGYGYTF.

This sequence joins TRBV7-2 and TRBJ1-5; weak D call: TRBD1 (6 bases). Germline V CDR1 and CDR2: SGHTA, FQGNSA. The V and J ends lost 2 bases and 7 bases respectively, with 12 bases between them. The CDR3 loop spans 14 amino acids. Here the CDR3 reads CASSLIPGHQPQHF. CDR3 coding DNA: TGTGCCAGCAGCTTAATACCGGGACACCAGCCCCAGCATTTT.

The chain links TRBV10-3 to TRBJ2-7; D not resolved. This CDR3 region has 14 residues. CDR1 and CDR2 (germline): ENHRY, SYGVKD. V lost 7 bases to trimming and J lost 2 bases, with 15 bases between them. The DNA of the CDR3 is TGTGCCATCACCCCGGACCGGGCAACCTACGAGCAGTACTTC. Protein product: CAITPDRATYEQYF.

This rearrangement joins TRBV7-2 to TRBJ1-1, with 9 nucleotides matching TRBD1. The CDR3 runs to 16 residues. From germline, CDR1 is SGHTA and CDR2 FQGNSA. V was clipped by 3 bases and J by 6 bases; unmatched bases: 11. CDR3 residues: CASSFRDRALGPEAFF. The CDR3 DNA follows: TGTGCCAGCAGCTTCCGGGACAGGGCCCTTGGTCCTGAAGCTTTCTTT.

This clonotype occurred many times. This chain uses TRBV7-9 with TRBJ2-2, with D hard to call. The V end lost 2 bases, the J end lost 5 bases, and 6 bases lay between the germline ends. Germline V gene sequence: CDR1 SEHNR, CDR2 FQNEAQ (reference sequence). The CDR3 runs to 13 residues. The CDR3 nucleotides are TGTGCCAGCAGCTTATATGTTACCGGGGAGCTGTTTTTT. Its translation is CASSLYVTGELFF.

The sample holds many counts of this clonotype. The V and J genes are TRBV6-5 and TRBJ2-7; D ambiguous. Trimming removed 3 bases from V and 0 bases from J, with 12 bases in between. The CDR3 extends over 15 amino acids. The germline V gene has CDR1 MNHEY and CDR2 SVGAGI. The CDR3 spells CASSYWGRSSYEQYF. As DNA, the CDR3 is TGTGCCAGCAGTTATTGGGGTCGCAGCTCCTACGAGCAGTACTTC.

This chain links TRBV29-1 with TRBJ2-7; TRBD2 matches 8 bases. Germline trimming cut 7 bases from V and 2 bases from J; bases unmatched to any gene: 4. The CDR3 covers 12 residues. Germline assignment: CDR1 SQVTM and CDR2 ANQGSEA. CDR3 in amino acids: CSAAGAAYEQYF. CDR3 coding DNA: TGCAGCGCAGCGGGAGCAGCCTACGAGCAGTACTTC.

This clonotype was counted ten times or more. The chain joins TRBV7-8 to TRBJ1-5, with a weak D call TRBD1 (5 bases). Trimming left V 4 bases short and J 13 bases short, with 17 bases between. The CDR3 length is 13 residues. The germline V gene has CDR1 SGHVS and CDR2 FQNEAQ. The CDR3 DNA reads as TGTGCCAGCAGCTCCTCTTTACCGGGACGGCAGCATTTT. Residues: CASSSSLPGRQHF.

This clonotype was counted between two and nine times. Written as DNA, the CDR3 is TGCAGTGCTAGAGATGAACTAGCGGGGGGGCAAGAGACCCAGTACTTC. Protein sequence: CSARDELAGGQETQYF. The chain employs TRBV20-1 and TRBJ2-5, with 13 bases aligning to TRBD2. The ends lost 0 bases at V and 2 bases at J; junction bases unmatched: 3. Per germline, CDR1 DFQATT and CDR2 SNEGSKA (reference sequence). The CDR3 covers 16 residues.